What follows are 21 T cell receptor beta chains derived from one specimen sequenced in a study of technical replicates of blood from a handful of donors. Libraries were prepared by immunoSEQ multiplex PCR; TCRdb keeps only in-frame clonotypes and omits some of them. Here the sample spans fewer than 100,000 clones, 95% to 98% being singletons. The sample consisted of T cells isolated from PBMCs. The receptors originated from a human donor in good health.

The rearrangement uses TRBV29-1 and TRBJ2-7; TRBD1 matches at 7 bases. CDR1 is SQVTM and CDR2 is ANQGSEA in the germline V gene. The CDR3 contains 15 residues. With 0 bases clipped from V and 1 base from J, the junction kept 6 bases outside the gene matches. In nucleotides, the CDR3 is TGCAGCGTTGAAGATCAGGGGGATCTATCCTACGAGCAGTACTTC. This sequence encodes CSVEDQGDLSYEQYF.

This rearrangement joins TRBV5-4 to TRBJ2-5; D is ambiguous. In germline, CDR1 is SGHNT, CDR2 YYREEE (reference sequence). V was cut by 0 bases and J by 1 base, with 7 bases left in between. The CDR3 is 14 amino acids. DNA of the CDR3: TGTGCCAGCAGCTTGGTGGCCCTCCAAGAGACCCAGTACTTC. It translates to CASSLVALQETQYF.

The chain links TRBV7-2 to TRBJ1-2; the D gene is possibly TRBD1 (6 bases). Trimming pared 5 bases from V and 8 bases from J, leaving 12 bases between. There are 12 residues in the CDR3. Germline V gene sequence: CDR1 SGHTA, CDR2 FQGNSA. The CDR3 is CASSPGRGGYTF. The DNA of the CDR3 is TGTGCCAGCAGCCCAGGCAGGGGAGGCTACACCTTC.

The rearrangement uses TRBV7-2 and TRBJ1-1; D gene uncertain. V was trimmed by 1 base and J by 5 bases, leaving 8 bases between them. Germline-derived CDR1 and CDR2 are SGHTA and FQGNSA. The CDR3 spans 13 residues. The CDR3 spells CASSLVSRTEAFF. As DNA, the CDR3 is TGTGCCAGCAGCTTAGTGTCACGGACTGAAGCTTTCTTT.

The V gene is TRBV5-1, the J gene TRBJ2-1; 9 bases fit TRBD2. CDR1 is SGHRS, CDR2 YFSETQ, per germline. Trimming cost V 0 bases and J 9 bases; bases outside gene matches: 10. CDR3 length equals 16 residues. The CDR3 here is CASSLASQTSGSEQFF. In DNA, the CDR3 is TGCGCCAGCAGCTTGGCGTCGCAGACTAGCGGTAGTGAGCAGTTCTTC.

A single count supports this clone. The rearrangement joins TRBV27 to TRBJ2-3; D possibly corresponds to TRBD2 (6 bases). V dropped 4 bases and J dropped 2 bases, with 13 bases sitting between them. Germline loops: CDR1 MNHEY, CDR2 SMNVEV (reference sequence). This CDR3 spans 15 amino acids. The CDR3 region is CASSSPGLNTDTQYF. The CDR3 nucleotides are TGTGCCAGCAGTTCACCGGGACTCAACACAGATACGCAGTATTTT.

V is TRBV15 and J is TRBJ2-1; a weak D match, TRBD2 (5 bases). This CDR3 is 13 amino acids long. Trimming shortened V by 0 bases and J by 9 bases, and 9 bases separated the two germline ends. Germline V gives CDR1 LNHNV, CDR2 YYDKDF (reference sequence). CDR3: CATSRDRGVEQFF. The CDR3 DNA is TGTGCCACCAGCAGAGACCGGGGTGTTGAGCAGTTCTTC. Together with reference TRBV15 and TRBJ2-1, the CDR3 gives the full variable domain: DAMVIQNPRYQVTQFGKPVTLSCSQTLNHNVMYWYQQKSSQAPKLLFHYYDKDFNNEADTPDNFQSRRPNTSFCFLDIRSPGLGDTAMYLCATSRDRGVEQFFGPGTRLTVL.

This clone appeared a single time. V usage is TRBV27 and J usage is TRBJ2-1; TRBD2 is a possible D gene (5 bases). This CDR3 comprises 16 residues. Trimming removed 4 bases at V and 7 bases at J, with 20 bases between. Germline V lookup: CDR1 MNHEY, CDR2 SMNVEV (reference sequence). The CDR3 protein is CASSSIGGPPRNEQFF. In DNA, the CDR3 is TGTGCCAGCAGTTCCATTGGCGGGCCGCCTCGGAATGAGCAGTTCTTC.

The chain couples TRBV5-1 to TRBJ1-2; unclear D gene. Trimming shortened V by 0 bases and J by 4 bases, and 13 bases separated the two germline ends. Germline-derived CDR1 and CDR2 are SGHRS and YFSETQ. The CDR3 is made up of 15 amino acids. As DNA, the CDR3 is TGCGCCAGCAGCTTGGGTGCAGGCGTCTCCTATGGCTACACCTTC. This translates into CASSLGAGVSYGYTF.

The chain uses TRBV25-1 and TRBJ2-1; TRBD2 might be the D (7 bases). The CDR3 has 14 residues. The germline V and J ends were trimmed by 5 bases and 3 bases, with 11 bases remaining between them. Germline V gene sequence: CDR1 MGHDK, CDR2 SYGVNS. CDR3 sequence (DNA): TGTGCCAGCAGTATCGGGGGGCTCTACAATGAGCAGTTCTTC. Its protein product is CASSIGGLYNEQFF.

This CDR3 is CASSEMAGEQYF. CDR3 DNA sequence: TGTGCCAGCAGTGAGATGGCGGGGGAGCAGTACTTC. V is TRBV6-1 and J is TRBJ2-7, with D perhaps TRBD2 (6 bases). V lost 3 bases, J lost 7 bases, and 10 bases lay in between. Germline V gives CDR1 MNHNS, CDR2 SASEGT. The CDR3 has 12 amino acids.

J is TRBJ2-1 and V is TRBV4-1; 12 bases are shared with TRBD1. V gave up 4 bases and J gave up 4 bases; unmatched junction bases: 14. This CDR3 is 19 amino acids long. Germline assignment: CDR1 MGHRA and CDR2 YSYEKL. This chain's CDR3 is CASSLGQGAWGGPYNEQFF. The CDR3 nucleotides are TGCGCCAGCAGCCTGGGACAGGGGGCCTGGGGAGGGCCATACAATGAGCAGTTCTTC.

The chain links TRBV6-9 to TRBJ2-7, with unresolved D. The CDR3 is made up of 11 amino acids. Germline CDR1 reads MNHGY; CDR2 reads SVAAGI. Trimming cost V 5 bases and J 2 bases, with 4 bases left between them. The CDR3 region has the DNA TGTGCCAGCAGTCCCACCTACGAGCAGTACTTC. It translates to CASSPTYEQYF.

This rearrangement joins TRBV11-2 to TRBJ1-2; 12 bases align to TRBD1. From germline, CDR1 is SGHAT and CDR2 FQNNGV. The CDR3 is made up of 15 amino acids. With V trimmed by 1 base and J by 6 bases, 3 bases remained unmatched. DNA for the CDR3: TGTGCCAGCAGCTTAGTGGGGACAGGGGGCCATGGCTACACCTTC. It is translated as CASSLVGTGGHGYTF.

V usage is TRBV12-5 and J usage is TRBJ1-1; D is unresolved. The V gene lost 4 bases and the J gene lost 11 bases, with 14 bases spanning the gap. The CDR3 has 12 residues. The germline V gene has CDR1 LGHNT and CDR2 FRNRAP. The CDR3: CASGSTGMRAFF. The CDR3 DNA sequence: TGTGCTAGTGGTTCCACCGGGATGAGGGCTTTCTTT.

This chain links TRBV2 with TRBJ1-4; 10 bases match TRBD1. Looked up from germline, CDR1 is SNHLY and CDR2 is FYNNEI. The V gene end was trimmed by 6 bases and the J gene end by 8 bases; junction bases not matched to a gene: 9. This CDR3 has 15 residues. The CDR3 spells CASSPSGTGDEKLFF. For the CDR3, the DNA is TGTGCCAGCAGCCCTTCCGGGACAGGGGACGAAAAACTGTTTTTT.

This chain connects TRBV6-4 to TRBJ1-1, with D possibly being TRBD1 (6 bases). Germline V gives CDR1 MRHNA, CDR2 SNTAGT. V was shortened by 3 bases and J by 11 bases, with 16 bases between the two germline ends. CDR3 length equals 13 residues. The chain's CDR3 is CASSETGYGSAFF. DNA of the CDR3: TGTGCCAGCAGTGAAACAGGGTATGGGTCGGCTTTCTTT.

The chain has TRBV29-1 and TRBJ2-5, with D perhaps matching TRBD2 (5 bases). Trimming cost V 5 bases and J 3 bases, with 10 bases left between them. Germline V gives CDR1 SQVTM, CDR2 ANQGSEA. The CDR3 sequence is 12 residues long. Here the CDR3 reads CSVYRAEETQYF. CDR3 coding DNA: TGCAGCGTTTATCGAGCGGAAGAGACCCAGTACTTC.

The chain combines TRBV5-1 with TRBJ1-1, with D unresolved. The CDR3 spans 12 residues. Germline V CDR1 and CDR2: SGHRS, YFSETQ. The ends were cut back, 3 bases at V and 2 bases at J, with 5 bases in the middle. CDR3 coding DNA: TGCGCCAGCAGCTCCCCTAACACTGAAGCTTTCTTT. Residues: CASSSPNTEAFF.

The chain employs TRBV5-4 and TRBJ2-1, with 9 nucleotides matching TRBD2. Germline lookup yields CDR1 SGHNT and CDR2 YYREEE (reference sequence). With V trimmed by 1 base and J by 8 bases, 7 bases remained unmatched. This CDR3 contains 15 residues. CDR3 loop: CASSLTSGFWDEQFF. The CDR3 DNA reads as TGTGCCAGCAGCTTGACTAGCGGGTTTTGGGATGAGCAGTTCTTC.

V gene TRBV5-6 combines with J gene TRBJ2-3; D might be TRBD1 (5 bases). The CDR3 is 15 residues long. Trimming took 0 bases from V and 1 from J, leaving 9 bases between them. Looked up from germline, CDR1 is SGHDT and CDR2 is YYEEEE. This CDR3 is CASSLGARGTDTQYF. The CDR3 DNA follows: TGTGCCAGCAGCTTGGGCGCCAGGGGCACAGATACGCAGTATTTT.